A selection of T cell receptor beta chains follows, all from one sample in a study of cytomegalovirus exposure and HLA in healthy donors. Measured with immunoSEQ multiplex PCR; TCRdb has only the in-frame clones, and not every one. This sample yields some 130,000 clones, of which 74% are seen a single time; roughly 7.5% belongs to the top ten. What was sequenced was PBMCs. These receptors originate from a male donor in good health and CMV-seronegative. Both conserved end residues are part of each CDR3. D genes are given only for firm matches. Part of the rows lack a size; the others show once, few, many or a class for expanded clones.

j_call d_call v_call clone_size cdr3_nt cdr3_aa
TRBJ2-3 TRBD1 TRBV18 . TGTGCCAGCTCACCACTGGGAAACAGGGGTAGCACAGATACGCAGTATTTT CASSPLGNRGSTDTQYF
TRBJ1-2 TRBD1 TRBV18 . TGTGCCAGCTCACAGGGTCTGGGACAGGCTTTCAGCTACACCTTC CASSQGLGQAFSYTF
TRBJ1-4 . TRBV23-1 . TGCGCCAGCAGTCCTCCTCGACAGTCTAATGAAAAACTGTTTTTT CASSPPRQSNEKLFF
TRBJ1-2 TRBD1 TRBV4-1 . TGCGCCAGCAGCGCCCGACAGGGAGGCTACACCTTC CASSARQGGYTF
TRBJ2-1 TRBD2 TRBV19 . TGTGCCAGTACCTCCGGGACTAGCGTCAATGAGCAGTTCTTC CASTSGTSVNEQFF
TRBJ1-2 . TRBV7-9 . TGTGCCAGCAGTCTGGGTCTGGAGGAGGGTGGCTACACCTTC CASSLGLEEGGYTF
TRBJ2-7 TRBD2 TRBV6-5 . TGTGCCAGCAGTTACCGACTAGCGGGGCACTACGAGCAGTACTTC CASSYRLAGHYEQYF
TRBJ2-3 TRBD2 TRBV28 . TGTGCCAGCAGTGACAGGGGGATTAGACTAGCGGGAGGTATGCATACGCAGTATTTT CASSDRGIRLAGGMHTQYF
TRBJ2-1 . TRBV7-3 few TGTGCCAGCAGCTTAGACAGGCTCAATGAGCAGTTCTTC CASSLDRLNEQFF
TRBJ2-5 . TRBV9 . TGTGCCAGCAGCGTATCCATCCAGGTCCAAGAGACCCAGTACTTC CASSVSIQVQETQYF
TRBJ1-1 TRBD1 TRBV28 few TGTGCCAGCAACCTACAGGGGGGGAGGACTGAAGCTTTCTTT CASNLQGGRTEAFF
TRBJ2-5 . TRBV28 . TGTGCCAGCCCCCCGGGACATACGTTGGAGACCCAGTACTTC CASPPGHTLETQYF
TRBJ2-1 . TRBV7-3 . TGTGCCAGCAGCTTCCCCCCGGGATGGCAGCAAAACTACAATGAGCAGTTCTTC CASSFPPGWQQNYNEQFF
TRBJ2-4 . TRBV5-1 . TGCGCCAGCAGCTCCGCCCTAGAAGGCAGTCAGTACTTC CASSSALEGSQYF
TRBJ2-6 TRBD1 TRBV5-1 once TGCGCCAGCAGCCATGGACAGGGCTCTGGGGCCAACGTCCTGACTTTC CASSHGQGSGANVLTF
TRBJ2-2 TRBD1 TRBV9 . TGTGCCAGCAGCGCCCATTCGTATCGGGACAGGGGGCTGGTCGGGGAGCTGTTTTTT CASSAHSYRDRGLVGELFF
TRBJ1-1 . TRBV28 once TGTGCCAGCAGTTTATCATGGCAGGAAGCTTTCTTT CASSLSWQEAFF
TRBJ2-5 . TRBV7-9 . TGTGCCAGCAGCTTAATTGGGCCGGGGGAGACCCAGTACTTC CASSLIGPGETQYF
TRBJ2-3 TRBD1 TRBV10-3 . TGTGCCATCAGCGGACAGGGGGCAGATACGCAGTATTTT CAISGQGADTQYF
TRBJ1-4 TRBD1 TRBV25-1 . TGTGCCAGCAGTGAATCAGACAGGGTTGGTGAAAAACTGTTTTTT CASSESDRVGEKLFF